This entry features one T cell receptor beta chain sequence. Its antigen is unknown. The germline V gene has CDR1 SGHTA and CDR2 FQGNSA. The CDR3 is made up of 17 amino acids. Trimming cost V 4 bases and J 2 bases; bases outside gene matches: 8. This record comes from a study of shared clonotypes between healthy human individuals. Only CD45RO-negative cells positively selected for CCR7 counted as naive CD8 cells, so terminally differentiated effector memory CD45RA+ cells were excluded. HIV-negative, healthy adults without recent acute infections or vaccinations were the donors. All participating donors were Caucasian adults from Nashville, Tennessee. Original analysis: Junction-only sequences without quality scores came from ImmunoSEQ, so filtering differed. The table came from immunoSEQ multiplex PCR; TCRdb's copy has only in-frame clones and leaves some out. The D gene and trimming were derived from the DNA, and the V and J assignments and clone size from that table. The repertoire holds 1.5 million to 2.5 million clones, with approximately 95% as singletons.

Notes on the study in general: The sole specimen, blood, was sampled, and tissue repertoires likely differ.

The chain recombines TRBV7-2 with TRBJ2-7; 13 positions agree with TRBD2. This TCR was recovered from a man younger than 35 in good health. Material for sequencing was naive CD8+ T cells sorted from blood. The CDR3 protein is CASSSHLLAGGAYEQYF. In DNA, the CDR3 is TGTGCCAGCAGCTCCCACCTACTAGCGGGAGGGGCCTACGAGCAGTACTTC.